This T cell receptor (beta chain) originates from a study of technical replicates of blood from a handful of donors. CDR1 SGHRS and CDR2 YFSETQ come from the germline V gene. Trimming took off 1 base at V and 9 bases at J, with 23 bases between the two ends. The CDR3 runs 18 residues. The data were produced by immunoSEQ multiplex PCR, yet TCRdb's version contains in-frame clones alone and is incomplete. The sample has 65,000 to 95,000 clones, around 97% seen once. The specimen sequenced was T cells isolated from PBMCs. The rearrangement links TRBV5-1 to TRBJ2-6, with D unclear. The receptor's source is a human donor in good health. The CDR3 nucleotides are TGCGCCAGCAGCTTGTTCGTTATGAAAACTGGTGGTGGCAACGTCCTGACTTTC. Its protein product is CASSLFVMKTGGGNVLTF.